The TCR beta chain described here comes from a study of blood T cell repertoires in COVID-19. Background on the study: The United States, Italy and Spain supplied acute and convalescent COVID-19 samples. From T cells, B-cell-depleted T cells, or PBMCs came the material, which was cDNA or gDNA.

The CDR3 contains 15 residues. V shed 4 bases and J shed 1 base, with 14 bases lying between them. The germline gives CDR1 SGDLS, CDR2 YYNGEE. The repertoire was sequenced with immunoSEQ multiplex PCR; TCRdb's copy has only in-frame clones and lacks some. The sample carries approximately 38,000 clones, around 87% recorded once. The sequence was obtained from a man aged 30 to 39 with active or convalescent COVID-19. The chain combines TRBV9 with TRBJ1-2, with a possible D match to TRBD1 (6 bases). Sequencing input: peripheral blood. CDR3 in amino acids: CASSLWGGLNYGYTF. CDR3 in DNA: TGTGCCAGCAGCCTTTGGGGGGGCCTTAACTATGGCTACACCTTC. The full variable domain, completed using reference TRBV9 and TRBJ1-2, is DSGVTQTPKHLITATGQRVTLRCSPRSGDLSVYWYQQSLDQGLQFLIQYYNGEERAKGNILERFSAQQFPDLHSELNLSSLELGDSALYFCASSLWGGLNYGYTFGSGTRLTVV.